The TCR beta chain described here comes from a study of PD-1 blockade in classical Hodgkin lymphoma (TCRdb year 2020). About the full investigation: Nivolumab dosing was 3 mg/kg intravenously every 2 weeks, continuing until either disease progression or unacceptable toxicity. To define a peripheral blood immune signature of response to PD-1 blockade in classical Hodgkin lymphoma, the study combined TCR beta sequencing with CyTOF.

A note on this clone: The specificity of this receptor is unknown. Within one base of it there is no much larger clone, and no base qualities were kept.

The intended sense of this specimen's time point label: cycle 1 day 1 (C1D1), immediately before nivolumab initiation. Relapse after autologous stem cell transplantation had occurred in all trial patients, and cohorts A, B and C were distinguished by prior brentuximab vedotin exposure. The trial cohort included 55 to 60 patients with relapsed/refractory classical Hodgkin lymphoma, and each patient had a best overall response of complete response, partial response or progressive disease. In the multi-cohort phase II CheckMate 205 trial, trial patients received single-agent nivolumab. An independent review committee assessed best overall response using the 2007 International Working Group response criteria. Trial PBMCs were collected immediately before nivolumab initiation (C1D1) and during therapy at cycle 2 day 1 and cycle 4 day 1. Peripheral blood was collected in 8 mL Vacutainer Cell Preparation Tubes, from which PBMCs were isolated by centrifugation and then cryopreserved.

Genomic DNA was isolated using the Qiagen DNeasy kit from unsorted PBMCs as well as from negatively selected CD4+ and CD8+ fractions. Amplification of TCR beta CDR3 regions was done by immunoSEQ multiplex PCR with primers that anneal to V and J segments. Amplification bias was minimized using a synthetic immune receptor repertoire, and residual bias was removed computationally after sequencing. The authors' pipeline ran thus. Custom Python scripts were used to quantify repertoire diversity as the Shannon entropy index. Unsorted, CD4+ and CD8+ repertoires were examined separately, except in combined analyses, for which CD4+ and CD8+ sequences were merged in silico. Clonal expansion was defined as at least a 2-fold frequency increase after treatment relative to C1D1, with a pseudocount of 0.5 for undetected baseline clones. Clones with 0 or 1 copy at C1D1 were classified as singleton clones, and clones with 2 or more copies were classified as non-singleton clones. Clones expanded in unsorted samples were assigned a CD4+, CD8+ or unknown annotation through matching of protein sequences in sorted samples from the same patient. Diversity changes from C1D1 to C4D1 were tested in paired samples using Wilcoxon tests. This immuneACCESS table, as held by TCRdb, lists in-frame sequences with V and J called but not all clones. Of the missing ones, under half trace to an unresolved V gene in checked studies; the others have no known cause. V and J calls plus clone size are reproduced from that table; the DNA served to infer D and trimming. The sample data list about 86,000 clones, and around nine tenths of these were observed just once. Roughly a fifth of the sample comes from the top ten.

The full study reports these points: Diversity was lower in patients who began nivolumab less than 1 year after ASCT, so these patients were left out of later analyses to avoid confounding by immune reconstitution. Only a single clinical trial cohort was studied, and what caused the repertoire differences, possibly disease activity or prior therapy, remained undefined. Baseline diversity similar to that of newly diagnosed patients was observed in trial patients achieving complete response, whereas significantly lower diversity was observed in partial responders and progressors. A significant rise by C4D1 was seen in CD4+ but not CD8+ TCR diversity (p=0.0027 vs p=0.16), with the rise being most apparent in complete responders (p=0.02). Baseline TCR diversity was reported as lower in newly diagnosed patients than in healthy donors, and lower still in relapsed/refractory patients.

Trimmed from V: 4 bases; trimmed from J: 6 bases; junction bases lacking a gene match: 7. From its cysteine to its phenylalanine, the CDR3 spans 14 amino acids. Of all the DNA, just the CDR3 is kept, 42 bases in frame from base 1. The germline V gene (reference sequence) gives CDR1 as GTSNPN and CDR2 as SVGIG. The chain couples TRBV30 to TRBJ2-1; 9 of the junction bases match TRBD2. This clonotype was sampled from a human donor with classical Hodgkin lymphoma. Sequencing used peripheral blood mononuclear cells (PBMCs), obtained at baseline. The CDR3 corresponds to CAWKGLARRNEQFF. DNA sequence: TGTGCCTGGAAAGGACTAGCGCGGCGCAATGAGCAGTTCTTC.